Shown below are 16 T cell receptor beta chains from a single sample sequenced in a study of beta chain features in type 1 diabetes. Expressed TCRB transcripts were sequenced because the isolated RNA had all been reverse transcribed beforehand. Clones were sequenced by immunoSEQ multiplex PCR, and TCRdb holds only the in-frame ones, with some missing. The data show roughly 350,000 clones, with approximately 11% seen just once and about 0.014% held by the top ten. The material sequenced was naive CD4+ T cells from blood. Receptors were obtained from a woman younger than 45 in good health.

In this sample, this clone turned up a few times. The chain couples TRBV11-2 to TRBJ2-2, with a possible D match to TRBD1 (5 bases). Looked up from germline, CDR1 is SGHAT and CDR2 is FQNNGV. V was clipped by 2 bases and J by 6 bases, with 7 bases between them. The CDR3 sequence is 13 residues long. For the CDR3, the DNA is TGTGCCAGCAGCTTAATGGGGCCCGGGGAGCTGTTTTTT. Protein: CASSLMGPGELFF.

This clone was detected a few times. The chain links TRBV9 to TRBJ2-6; maybe TRBD1 (6 bases). This CDR3 is 17 amino acids long. Trimming removed 3 bases at V and 0 bases at J, with 13 bases between. CDR1 SGDLS and CDR2 YYNGEE come from the germline V gene. The CDR3 is CASSAGGGRSGANVLTF. The CDR3, as DNA: TGTGCCAGCAGCGCTGGGGGCGGGCGCTCTGGGGCCAACGTCCTGACTTTC.

The chain links TRBV7-9 to TRBJ2-5, with TRBD2 as a possible D gene (6 bases). V dropped 5 bases and J dropped 0 bases, with 13 bases sitting between them. CDR3 length equals 15 residues. From germline, CDR1 is SEHNR and CDR2 FQNEAQ (reference sequence). The CDR3 here is CASSAGPRYQETQYF. The CDR3 coding sequence is TGTGCCAGCAGCGCGGGACCCAGGTACCAAGAGACCCAGTACTTC.

The rearrangement uses TRBV5-1 and TRBJ2-7, with 8 positions matching TRBD1. Germline V gives CDR1 SGHRS, CDR2 YFSETQ. Trimming took 0 bases from V and 2 from J; bases not matched to a gene: 4. This CDR3 has 15 amino acids. The CDR3 spells CASSLDAGGPYEQYF. The CDR3 DNA is TGCGCCAGCAGCTTGGATGCAGGGGGCCCCTACGAGCAGTACTTC. Full variable domain (missing parts from reference TRBV5-1 and TRBJ2-7): KAGVTQTPRYLIKTRGQQVTLSCSPISGHRSVSWYQQTPGQGLQFLFEYFSETQRNKGNFPGRFSGRQFSNSRSEMNVSTLELGDSALYLCASSLDAGGPYEQYFGPGTRLTVT.

The chain has TRBV20-1 and TRBJ1-2; D possibly corresponds to TRBD1 (6 bases). The V and J ends lost 6 bases and 10 bases respectively, with 15 bases between them. Germline CDR1 DFQATT, CDR2 SNEGSKA (reference sequence). CDR3 size: 11 residues. In DNA, the CDR3 is TGCAGTGCCGAAAGAGACAGGCTCTACACCTTC. This codes for CSAERDRLYTF.

This clone was counted only a few times. This same CDR3 is encoded by further DNA sequences in the sample. This chain uses TRBV18 with TRBJ2-7, with D unresolved. Per germline, CDR1 KGHSH and CDR2 LQKENI. The V gene lost 3 bases and the J gene lost 1 base, with 4 bases spanning the gap. The CDR3 runs 12 residues. The CDR3 here is CASSPQSYEQYF. The CDR3 DNA reads as TGTGCCAGCTCACCTCAGTCCTACGAGCAGTACTTC.

This clone appeared a few times. J is TRBJ1-5 and V is TRBV10-3; D remains unclear. CDR1 is ENHRY, CDR2 SYGVKD, per germline. The CDR3 has 14 residues. Trimming cost V 3 bases and J 0 bases, with 6 bases left between them. This CDR3 reads CAISDQNSNQPQHF. The DNA for the CDR3 is TGTGCCATCAGTGACCAGAATAGCAATCAGCCCCAGCATTTT.

The genes are TRBV28 and TRBJ2-5; D remains ambiguous. Germline assignment: CDR1 MDHEN and CDR2 SYDVKM. V shed 8 bases and J shed 2 bases, with 9 bases lying between them. This CDR3 has 12 amino acids. The CDR3 protein is CASEDTQETQYF. The CDR3 nucleotides read TGTGCCAGCGAAGACACTCAAGAGACCCAGTACTTC.

Only a few counts were recorded for this clone. The rearrangement joins TRBV28 to TRBJ2-1; 10 bases match TRBD2. Germline V gives CDR1 MDHEN, CDR2 SYDVKM. The CDR3 has 15 residues. Trimming at V came to 3 bases and at J to 9 bases, leaving 8 bases not matched to a gene. The CDR3 reads CASSLVASGSSEQFF. The DNA of the CDR3 is TGTGCCAGCAGTTTGGTGGCTAGCGGGAGTAGTGAGCAGTTCTTC.

The rearrangement uses TRBV30 and TRBJ2-1; 9 bases are shared with TRBD2. CDR3 length equals 14 residues. Germline V CDR1 and CDR2: GTSNPN, SVGIG (reference sequence). Here the CDR3 reads CGTRSSGNYNEQFF. DNA of the CDR3: TGTGGCACCAGGTCTAGCGGGAACTACAATGAGCAGTTCTTC. The full variable domain, completed using reference TRBV30 and TRBJ2-1, is SQTIHQWPATLVQPVGSPLSLECTVEGTSNPNLYWYRQAAGRGLQLLFYSVGIGQISSEVPQNLSASRPQDRQFILSSKKLLLSDSGFYLCGTRSSGNYNEQFFGPGTRLTVL.

The chain employs TRBV6-5 and TRBJ2-2, with 8 bases identical to TRBD2. The germline CDR1 and CDR2 sequences are MNHEY and SVGAGI. CDR3 length: 14 amino acids. Trimming at V came to 10 bases and at J to 3 bases, leaving 7 bases not matched to a gene. CDR3 coding DNA: TGTGCCACTTTAACTAGCGGCTACACCGGGGAGCTGTTTTTT. Amino acids: CATLTSGYTGELFF.

The CDR3 DNA follows: TGCAGCGTTGAAGATTCCGGGACAGGGGCCACAGATACGCAGTATTTT. It codes for CSVEDSGTGATDTQYF. The V call is TRBV29-1, the J call TRBJ2-3; 10 bases match TRBD1. The J segment lost 2 bases and the V segment lost 0 bases, leaving 5 bases of the junction unmatched. The CDR3 consists of 16 residues. Per the germline V gene, CDR1 is SQVTM and CDR2 is ANQGSEA.

Only a few counts were recorded for this clone. V and J are TRBV18 and TRBJ2-7; 9 bases are a match to TRBD2. CDR1 and CDR2 from the germline V gene are KGHSH and LQKENI. This CDR3 comprises 17 residues. The V segment lost 6 bases and the J segment 4 bases; nucleotides outside the gene matches: 16. The CDR3 here is CASSPPGLAGRGYEQYF. The CDR3 DNA sequence: TGTGCCAGCTCCCCCCCCGGCCTAGCGGGAAGGGGGTACGAGCAGTACTTC.

This clone was found a few times. This rearrangement joins TRBV7-2 to TRBJ2-3, with 8 bases matching TRBD1. Germline V gene data show CDR1 as SGHTA and CDR2 as FQGNSA. V was pared by 5 bases and J by 8 bases, with 9 bases of the junction left unmatched. The CDR3 runs 14 residues. The CDR3 loop reads CASSENRDRSTQYF. The CDR3 bases are TGTGCCAGCAGCGAAAACCGGGACAGGAGTACGCAGTATTTT.

This sequence joins TRBV7-2 and TRBJ2-1; 8 nucleotides agree with TRBD2. This CDR3 comprises 14 residues. V was clipped by 7 bases and J by 7 bases; unmatched bases: 9. The V gene's germline CDR1 is SGHTA and CDR2 FQGNSA. CDR3 nucleotide sequence: TGTGCCAGCATTCGGGGGGGAATACAGAATGAGCAGTTCTTC. Translation gives CASIRGGIQNEQFF.

This clone was picked up a small number of times. V is TRBV28 and J is TRBJ1-1, with 7 nucleotides matching TRBD1. The J segment lost 0 bases and the V segment lost 4 bases, leaving 11 bases of the junction unmatched. Per germline, CDR1 MDHEN and CDR2 SYDVKM. This CDR3 has 17 residues. The CDR3 spells CASSSHHRGRMNTEAFF. The DNA of the CDR3 is TGTGCCAGCAGTTCCCATCACAGGGGAAGGATGAACACTGAAGCTTTCTTT.